A selection of T cell receptor beta chains follows, all from one sample in a study of shared clonotypes between healthy human individuals. Assay: immunoSEQ multiplex PCR; the TCRdb copy retains only in-frame clones and omits some. Found here are some 490,000 clones, about 85% of them singletons; the top ten hold over 9.5%. The sample taken for sequencing was PBMCs. The receptors shown here come from a woman in her thirties or forties in good health. Some clones in this sample may be carry-over from other donors' samples. Each CDR3 is given with its conserved first and last residue. D genes are given only for firm matches. Size values are once, few and many counts, or a class for expanded clones, and some rows have none.

-,TRBJ2-3,-,TRBV6-5,TGTGCCAGCAGTTATAGGGGCTATTCGGATACGCAGTATTTT,CASSYRGYSDTQYF
-,TRBJ2-5,-,TRBV11-2,TGTGCTAGCAGCTCACAGATTCAAGAGACCCAGTACTTC,CASSSQIQETQYF
-,TRBJ2-7,-,TRBV4-2,TGTGCCAGCAGCCAAGGGGTCAGAGACTACGAGCAGTACTTC,CASSQGVRDYEQYF
TRBD2,TRBJ2-7,-,TRBV5-5,TGTGCCAGCAGCTCCCCGGGACTATCCTCCTACGAGCAGTACTTC,CASSSPGLSSYEQYF
TRBD2,TRBJ2-3,-,TRBV10-3,TGTGCCATCAGTGCCCTGGGACTAGTCCCCACAGATACGCAGTATTTT,CAISALGLVPTDTQYF
TRBD1,TRBJ2-3,-,TRBV9,TGTGCCAGCAGCGTCGGGACAGGGAGGCTCACAGATACGCAGTATTTT,CASSVGTGRLTDTQYF
-,TRBJ2-7,-,TRBV7-8,TGTGCCAGCAGCATCCTAGACAAGCAGTACTTC,CASSILDKQYF
-,TRBJ2-2,-,TRBV13,TGTGCCAGCAGCCCCGTAGGCGTCCACTCGGAGCTGTTTTTT,CASSPVGVHSELFF
TRBD1,TRBJ2-3,-,TRBV5-1,TGCGCCAGCAGCTTCAGGGGGCGCAACACAGATACGCAGTATTTT,CASSFRGRNTDTQYF
-,TRBJ2-1,-,TRBV19,TGTGCCAGCGGCGGGGTTAATGAGCAGTTCTTC,CASGGVNEQFF
-,TRBJ2-7,-,TRBV11-2,TGTGCCAGCAGCTTAGACATCGTTAGGGCCGAGCAGTACTTC,CASSLDIVRAEQYF
-,TRBJ2-1,few,TRBV6-1,TGTGCCAGCGGGAGACCCCTACTCTCCTACAATGAGCAGTTCTTC,CASGRPLLSYNEQFF
-,TRBJ1-1,-,TRBV5-1,TGCGCCAGCAGCCCGGACAGCAACACTGAAGCTTTCTTT,CASSPDSNTEAFF
-,TRBJ2-1,-,TRBV15,TGTGCCACCAGTCTCCTCGGTGAGCAGTTCTTC,CATSLLGEQFF
-,TRBJ2-5,few,TRBV7-3,TGTGCCAGCAGCTTTGGTTTGGCCTACCAAGAGACCCAGTACTTC,CASSFGLAYQETQYF
TRBD1,TRBJ2-7,-,TRBV7-9,TGTGCCGGAAGGACCGGGACAGGGGCCGAGCAGTACTTC,CAGRTGTGAEQYF
-,TRBJ1-2,-,TRBV6-1,TGTGCCAGCAGTGAACCCCAGGGTAGGGGCTACACCTTC,CASSEPQGRGYTF
TRBD2,TRBJ2-3,-,TRBV11-3,TGTGCCAGCAGCCGGACTAGCGGAAACACAGATACGCAGTATTTT,CASSRTSGNTDTQYF
TRBD1,TRBJ1-2,-,TRBV7-6,TGTGCCAGCAGCTTACTCGGACAGGGGAACAACTATGGCTACACCTTC,CASSLLGQGNNYGYTF
TRBD1,TRBJ2-7,-,TRBV10-3,TGTGCCATCAGTGAGTCGCAACCGGGACAGGGGAACCACGAGCAGTACTTC,CAISESQPGQGNHEQYF
-,TRBJ2-3,-,TRBV7-8,TGTGCCAGCAGCTTAAGACTCAGGCCCGGGACAGATACGCAGTATTTT,CASSLRLRPGTDTQYF
-,TRBJ1-4,once,TRBV2,TGTGCCAGCAGTGAAAGGGCTGCAAATGAAAAACTGTTTTTT,CASSERAANEKLFF
-,TRBJ1-2,few,TRBV7-9,TGTGCCAGCAGCTTACTACAGGGCTATGGCTACACCTTC,CASSLLQGYGYTF
-,TRBJ2-2,-,TRBV30,TGTGCCTGGAATGGGCACAGACAACTAGTTGGGGGCACCGGGGAGCTGTTTTTT,CAWNGHRQLVGGTGELFF
-,TRBJ2-1,-,TRBV7-3,TGTGCCAGCAGCTTAAATCGAGTAAACAATGAGCAGTTCTTC,CASSLNRVNNEQFF
-,TRBJ2-1,once,TRBV5-6,TGTGCCAGCAGCTTAGTTTTCCGGAGGTCGTACAATGAGCAGTTCTTC,CASSLVFRRSYNEQFF
-,TRBJ1-1,-,TRBV6-1,TGTGCCAGCAGTGCCCCAGGTAACACTGAAGCTTTCTTT,CASSAPGNTEAFF
-,TRBJ2-3,-,TRBV7-2,TGTGCCAGCAGCTTGTGGCGGGACACAGATACGCAGTATTTT,CASSLWRDTDTQYF
-,TRBJ2-2,few,TRBV7-7,TGTGCTAGCAGCCCGGACAATACCGGGGAGCTGTTTTTT,CASSPDNTGELFF
TRBD2,TRBJ2-3,-,TRBV7-3,TGTGCCAGCAGCTCGGGACTAGCGGGAGATACGCAGTATTTT,CASSSGLAGDTQYF
TRBD2,TRBJ2-7,-,TRBV19,TGTGCCAGTAGTATAGGCGGGAGCTCCTACGAGCAGTACTTC,CASSIGGSSYEQYF
TRBD1,TRBJ1-2,-,TRBV7-9,TGTGCCAGCAGCTTGGGACAGAATAACTATGGCTACACCTTC,CASSLGQNNYGYTF
-,TRBJ2-5,-,TRBV5-1,TGCGCCAGCAGTCACAGGCCCATGCGAGAGACCCAGTACTTC,CASSHRPMRETQYF
-,TRBJ2-1,-,TRBV5-4,TGTGCCAGCAGCTTGGACGGGATACGTGGGGAGCAGTTCTTC,CASSLDGIRGEQFF
TRBD1,TRBJ2-5,-,TRBV30,TGTGCCTGGAGTGGGCCAGGGGGAGAGACCCAGTACTTC,CAWSGPGGETQYF